These 2 T cell receptor beta chains were all obtained from the same sample, sequenced in a study of T-cell memory formation after mild COVID-19. TCRdb used MiXCR to reprocess the 5' RACE reads, holding one entry per CDR3 protein. Here the sample spans 150,000 to 200,000 distinct CDR3 sequences, about a fifth being singletons. The sequenced sample was PBMCs or a T cell subset sorted from them (not recorded which). These receptors were collected from an adult woman who had mild COVID-19 (a few samples of this study predate the infection). Cell type and time point are not known.

The chain links TRBV24-1 to TRBJ2-7, with D uncertain. Germline CDR1 is KGHDR and CDR2 is SFDVKD. This CDR3 is 13 amino acids long. Deletions cut 4 bases from V and 0 bases from J, with 6 bases between. The CDR3 DNA reads as TGTGCCACCAGTGAGGGCACCTCCTACGAGCAGTACTTC. It specifies CATSEGTSYEQYF.

The CDR3 sequence is CASSLVTGGWNTEAFF. The CDR3 DNA follows: TGTGCCAGCAGCTTAGTTACAGGGGGATGGAACACTGAAGCTTTCTTT. V is TRBV7-6 and J is TRBJ1-1; TRBD1 agrees at 8 bases. Germline CDR1 reads SGHVS; CDR2 reads FNYEAQ. The CDR3 sequence is 16 residues long. The V segment lost 1 base and the J segment 1 base; nucleotides outside the gene matches: 5. Full variable domain (outside the CDR3, taken from reference TRBV7-6 and TRBJ1-1): GAGVSQSPRYKVTKRGQDVALRCDPISGHVSLYWYRQALGQGPEFLTYFNYEAQQDKSGLPNDRFSAERPEGSISTLTIQRTEQRDSAMYRCASSLVTGGWNTEAFFGQGTRLTVV.